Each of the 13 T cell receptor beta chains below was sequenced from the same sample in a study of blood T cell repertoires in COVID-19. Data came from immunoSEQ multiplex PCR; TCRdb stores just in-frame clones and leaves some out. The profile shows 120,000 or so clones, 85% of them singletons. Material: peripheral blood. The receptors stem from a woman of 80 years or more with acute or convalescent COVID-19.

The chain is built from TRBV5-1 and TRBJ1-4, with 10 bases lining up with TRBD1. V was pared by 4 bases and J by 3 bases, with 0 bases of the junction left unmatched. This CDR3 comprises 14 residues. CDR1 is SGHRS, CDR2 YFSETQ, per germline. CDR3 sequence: CASSGTGANEKLFF. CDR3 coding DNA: TGCGCCAGCAGCGGGACAGGGGCTAATGAAAAACTGTTTTTT.

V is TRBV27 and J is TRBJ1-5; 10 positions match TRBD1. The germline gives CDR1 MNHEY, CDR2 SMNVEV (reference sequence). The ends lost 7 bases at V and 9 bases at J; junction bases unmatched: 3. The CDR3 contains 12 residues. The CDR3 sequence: CASKTGGRPQHF. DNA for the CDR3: TGTGCCAGCAAGACAGGGGGCCGGCCCCAGCATTTT.

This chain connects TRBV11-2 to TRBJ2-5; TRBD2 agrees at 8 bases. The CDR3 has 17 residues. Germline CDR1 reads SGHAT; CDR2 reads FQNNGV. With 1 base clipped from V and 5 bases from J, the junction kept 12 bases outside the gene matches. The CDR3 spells CASSLGLAGPGGETQYF. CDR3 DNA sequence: TGTGCCAGCAGCTTAGGGCTAGCGGGCCCCGGGGGGGAGACCCAGTACTTC.

In nucleotides, the CDR3 is TGCGCCAGCAGCTCAGACTACCTGAACACTGAAGCTTTCTTT. Its translation: CASSSDYLNTEAFF. The chain has TRBV5-1 and TRBJ1-1; D call uncertain. CDR3 length equals 14 residues. The ends were cut back, 3 bases at V and 0 bases at J, with 9 bases in the middle. Per germline, CDR1 SGHRS and CDR2 YFSETQ.

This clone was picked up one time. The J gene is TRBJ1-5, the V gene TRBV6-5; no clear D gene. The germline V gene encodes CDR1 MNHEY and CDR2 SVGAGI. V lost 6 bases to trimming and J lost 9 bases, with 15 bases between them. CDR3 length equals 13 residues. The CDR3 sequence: CASRRGRTAPQHF. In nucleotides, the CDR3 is TGTGCCAGCAGGCGAGGGAGGACGGCGCCCCAGCATTTT.

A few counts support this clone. CDR3 bases: TGTGCCAGCAGCCGGGACACCAGGGAGACCCAGTACTTC. This gives the protein CASSRDTRETQYF. The J gene is TRBJ2-5, the V gene TRBV5-5; weak D call: TRBD1 (6 bases). Germline V gene sequence: CDR1 SGHKS, CDR2 YYEKEE (reference sequence). V lost 4 bases, J lost 5 bases, and 12 bases lay in between. The CDR3 sequence is 13 residues long.

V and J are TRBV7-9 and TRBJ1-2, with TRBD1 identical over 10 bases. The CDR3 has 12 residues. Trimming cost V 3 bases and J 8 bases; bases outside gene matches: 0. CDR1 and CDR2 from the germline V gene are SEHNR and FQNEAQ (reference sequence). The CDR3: CASSLGQGGYTF. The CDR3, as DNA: TGTGCCAGCAGCTTGGGACAGGGGGGCTACACCTTC.

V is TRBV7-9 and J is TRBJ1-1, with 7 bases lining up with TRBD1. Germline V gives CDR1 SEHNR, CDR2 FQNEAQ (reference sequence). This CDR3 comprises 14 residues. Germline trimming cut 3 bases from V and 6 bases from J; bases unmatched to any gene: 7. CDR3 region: CASSFGTAIPEAFF. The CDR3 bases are TGTGCCAGCAGCTTCGGGACAGCGATCCCTGAAGCTTTCTTT.

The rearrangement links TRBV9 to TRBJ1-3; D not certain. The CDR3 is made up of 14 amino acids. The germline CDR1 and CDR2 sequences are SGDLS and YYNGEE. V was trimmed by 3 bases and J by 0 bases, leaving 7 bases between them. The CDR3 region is CASSGAYSGNTIYF. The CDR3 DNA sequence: TGTGCCAGCAGCGGAGCCTACTCTGGAAACACCATATATTTT.

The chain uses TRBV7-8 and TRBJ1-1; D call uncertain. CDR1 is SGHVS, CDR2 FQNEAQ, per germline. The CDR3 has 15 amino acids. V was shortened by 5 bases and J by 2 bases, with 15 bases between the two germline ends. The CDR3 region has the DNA TGTGCCAGCAGCCGAGCCTTTGTTTCTAACACTGAAGCTTTCTTT. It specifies CASSRAFVSNTEAFF. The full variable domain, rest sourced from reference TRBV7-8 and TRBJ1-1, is GAGVSQSPRYKVAKRGQDVALRCDPISGHVSLFWYQQALGQGPEFLTYFQNEAQLDKSGLPSDRFFAERPEGSVSTLKIQRTQQEDSAVYLCASSRAFVSNTEAFFGQGTRLTVV.

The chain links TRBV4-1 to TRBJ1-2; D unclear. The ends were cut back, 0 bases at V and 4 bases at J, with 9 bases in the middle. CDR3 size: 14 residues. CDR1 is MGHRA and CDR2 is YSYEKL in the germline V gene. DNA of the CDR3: TGCGCCAGCAGCCAAGATGCTCGTAGCTATGGCTACACCTTC. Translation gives CASSQDARSYGYTF.

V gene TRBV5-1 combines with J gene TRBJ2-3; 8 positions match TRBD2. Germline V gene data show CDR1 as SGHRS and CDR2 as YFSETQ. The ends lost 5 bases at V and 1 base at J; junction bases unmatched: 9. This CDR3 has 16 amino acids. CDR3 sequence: CASRVTTSGGTDTQYF. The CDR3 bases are TGCGCCAGCAGGGTAACTACTAGCGGCGGCACAGATACGCAGTATTTT.

DNA of the CDR3: TGTGCCATCAGGACCGGGACAGGGGGCGCGGTCGGGGAGCTGTTTTTT. Translation gives CAIRTGTGGAVGELFF. The chain carries TRBV10-3 and TRBJ2-2, with 12 bases fitting TRBD1. V lost 6 bases, J lost 7 bases, and 9 bases stayed unmatched. The length of the CDR3 is 16 residues. CDR1 and CDR2 (germline): ENHRY, SYGVKD.